The entry that follows covers one T cell receptor (beta chain) sequence. The sample belongs to a study of blood T cell repertoires in COVID-19. Study-wide background: The samples span acute and convalescent COVID-19 from the United States, Italy and Spain.

Germline CDR1 reads SGHDN; CDR2 reads FVKESK. The junction had 5 bases not matched to a gene; V was cut back by 3 bases and J by 5 bases. The CDR3 contains 15 residues. Only in-frame clones appear in the TCRdb table, and some are missing; sequencing was by immunoSEQ multiplex PCR. This sample carries about 86,000 clones, roughly 88% of them seen once, and the ten largest clones take approximately 31%. The chain links TRBV14 to TRBJ2-1; TRBD1 aligns across 9 bases. The sample comprised peripheral blood. This TCR came from a woman at least 80 years old with active or convalescent COVID-19. The CDR3 nucleotides are TGTGCCAGCAGCCAGCTACAGGGGGCGCACAATGAGCAGTTCTTC. Translated: CASSQLQGAHNEQFF.